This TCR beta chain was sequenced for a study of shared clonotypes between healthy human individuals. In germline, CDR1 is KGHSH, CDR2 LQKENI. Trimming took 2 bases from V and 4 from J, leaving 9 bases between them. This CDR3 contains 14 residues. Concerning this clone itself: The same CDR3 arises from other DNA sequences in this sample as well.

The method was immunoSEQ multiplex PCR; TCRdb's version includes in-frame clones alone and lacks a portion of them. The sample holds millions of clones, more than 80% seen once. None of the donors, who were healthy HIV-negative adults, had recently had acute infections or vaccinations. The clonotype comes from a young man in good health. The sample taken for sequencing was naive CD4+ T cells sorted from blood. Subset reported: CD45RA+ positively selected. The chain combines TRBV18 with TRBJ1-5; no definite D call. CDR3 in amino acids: CASSPGTANQPQHF. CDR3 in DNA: TGTGCCAGCTCACCAGGTACAGCTAATCAGCCCCAGCATTTT.